This entry lists 27 T cell receptor beta chains sequenced from one sample in a study of blood T cell repertoires in COVID-19. Assay: immunoSEQ multiplex PCR; the TCRdb copy retains only in-frame clones and omits some. The data contain 95,000 or so clones, approximately 86% of them singletons. The sequencing sample was made of peripheral blood. The receptors come from an elderly man with active or convalescent COVID-19.

This clone was observed a single time. The chain has TRBV27 and TRBJ2-5; tentatively, D is TRBD1 (5 bases). V was cut by 3 bases and J by 5 bases, with 7 bases left in between. The CDR3 spans 12 residues. Germline CDR1 and CDR2: MNHEY and SMNVEV (reference sequence). CDR3 loop: CASSFSGETQYF. The DNA for the CDR3 is TGTGCCAGCAGTTTTTCAGGGGAGACCCAGTACTTC.

This chain uses TRBV3-1 (or the pseudogene TRBV3-2) with TRBJ2-7; D might be TRBD2 (5 bases). The length of the CDR3 is 14 residues. Germline V gene data show CDR1 as LGHDT and CDR2 as YNNKEL (reference sequence). Trimming took 4 bases from V and 2 from J, leaving 12 bases between them. The CDR3 DNA reads TGTGCCAGCAGCCTTCAGCCCGGGACCTACGAGCAGTACTTC. Translating gives CASSLQPGTYEQYF.

This clone appeared once. DNA of the CDR3: TGCGCCAGCAGTCCCGCGACAGGGTGGAATGAGCAGTTCTTC. Translation gives CASSPATGWNEQFF. The chain is built from TRBV10-2 and TRBJ2-1; TRBD1 aligns across 7 bases. The CDR3 sequence is 14 residues long. V was pared by 5 bases and J by 7 bases, with 8 bases of the junction left unmatched. From germline, CDR1 is WSHSY and CDR2 SAAADI.

The chain has TRBV28 and TRBJ2-7; 7 bases align to TRBD2. Germline V gives CDR1 MDHEN, CDR2 SYDVKM. V shed 4 bases and J 4 bases; nucleotides not matched to a gene: 7. CDR3 length: 14 amino acids. CDR3 in DNA: TGTGCCAGCAGTTCTCCCGGGGAGGGGTACGAGCAGTACTTC. Translating it yields CASSSPGEGYEQYF.

This chain connects TRBV7-2 to TRBJ1-2; the match to TRBD1 covers 8 bases. Per germline, CDR1 SGHTA and CDR2 FQGNSA. The trim removed 1 base at V and 4 bases at J, leaving 2 bases unmatched. This CDR3 comprises 14 residues. The CDR3 here is CASSLEGQAYGYTF. As DNA, the CDR3 is TGTGCCAGCAGCTTAGAGGGACAGGCCTATGGCTACACCTTC.

V usage is TRBV9 and J usage is TRBJ2-3; 11 nucleotides match TRBD2. Germline CDR1 is SGDLS and CDR2 is YYNGEE. Germline trimming cut 3 bases from V and 0 bases from J; bases unmatched to any gene: 3. The CDR3 loop spans 16 amino acids. The CDR3 DNA reads TGTGCCAGCAGCGGCAGGACTAGCGGGAGCACAGATACGCAGTATTTT. This gives the protein CASSGRTSGSTDTQYF. The full variable domain, rest sourced from reference TRBV9 and TRBJ2-3, is DSGVTQTPKHLITATGQRVTLRCSPRSGDLSVYWYQQSLDQGLQFLIQYYNGEERAKGNILERFSAQQFPDLHSELNLSSLELGDSALYFCASSGRTSGSTDTQYFGPGTRLTVL.

The chain is built from TRBV27 and TRBJ1-1; tentative D call: TRBD1 (6 bases). The CDR3 contains 13 residues. Germline V gene data show CDR1 as MNHEY and CDR2 as SMNVEV (reference sequence). V gave up 3 bases and J gave up 6 bases, with 11 bases separating them. CDR3 amino acids: CASSLQGLAEAFF. In DNA form, the CDR3 reads TGTGCCAGCAGTTTGCAGGGGTTAGCTGAAGCTTTCTTT.

J is TRBJ1-4 and V is TRBV19, with D perhaps TRBD1 (6 bases). Germline V CDR1 and CDR2: LNHDA, SQIVND (reference sequence). The CDR3 sequence is 15 residues long. The V end was cut by 3 bases, the J end by 7 bases, with 15 bases between. This chain's CDR3 is CASSIPDSLSEKLFF. CDR3 nucleotide sequence: TGTGCCAGTAGTATCCCGGACAGCCTAAGTGAAAAACTGTTTTTT.

This clone has a single count. The chain recombines TRBV2 with TRBJ2-7, with 13 bases matching TRBD2. After removal of 3 bases from V and 6 bases from J, the junction contained 2 bases not matched to a gene. Germline lookup yields CDR1 SNHLY and CDR2 FYNNEI. The CDR3 sequence is 14 residues long. Here the CDR3 DNA reads TGTGCCAGCAGTGAGACTAGCGGGAGGTCCGAGCAGTACTTC. Its protein product is CASSETSGRSEQYF. Variable domain in full (rest from reference TRBV2 and TRBJ2-7): EPEVTQTPSHQVTQMGQEVILRCVPISNHLYFYWYRQILGQKVEFLVSFYNNEISEKSEIFDDQFSVERPDGSNFTLKIRSTKLEDSAMYFCASSETSGRSEQYFGPGTRLTVT.

The chain links TRBV7-2 to TRBJ1-6; D gene unclear. The CDR3 is made up of 17 amino acids. From germline, CDR1 is SGHTA and CDR2 FQGNSA. Trimming removed 0 bases from V and 0 bases from J, with 9 bases in between. The CDR3 nucleotides are TGTGCCAGCAGCTTAGCGCGCTACAGCTCCTATAATTCACCCCTCCACTTT. Translation: CASSLARYSSYNSPLHF.

This clone has only a few counts. The CDR3 region has the DNA TGCGCCAGCAGGGACAGGGGGCGCGGAGGCTACACCTTC. It specifies CASRDRGRGGYTF. The V call is TRBV10-1, the J call TRBJ1-2, with 11 bases identical to TRBD1. V shed 6 bases, J shed 8 bases, and the junction held 5 bases outside the gene matches. The germline CDR1 and CDR2 sequences are WNHNN and SYGVQD (reference sequence). The CDR3 contains 13 residues.

CDR3 nucleotides: TGTGCCAGCAGCACAAGACTAGCGGGAGGGCCAGATACGCAGTATTTT. This gives the protein CASSTRLAGGPDTQYF. The chain has TRBV5-4 and TRBJ2-3; 14 nucleotides match TRBD2. J lost 4 bases, V lost 4 bases, and 5 bases had no gene match. Germline-derived CDR1 and CDR2 are SGHNT and YYREEE (reference sequence). This CDR3 is built from 16 residues. The full variable domain, in which reference TRBV5-4 and TRBJ2-3 provide the parts outside the CDR3, is ETGVTQSPTHLIKTRGQQVTLRCSSQSGHNTVSWYQQALGQGPQFIFQYYREEENGRGNFPPRFSGLQFPNYSSELNVNALELDDSALYLCASSTRLAGGPDTQYFGPGTRLTVL.

The chain joins TRBV5-6 to TRBJ2-5; D is undetermined. Trimming took off 1 base at V and 2 bases at J, with 6 bases between the two ends. The CDR3 runs to 13 residues. The V gene's germline CDR1 is SGHDT and CDR2 YYEEEE. DNA for the CDR3: TGTGCCAGCAGCTTGCAGAATCAAGAGACCCAGTACTTC. Encoded protein: CASSLQNQETQYF.

This chain connects TRBV10-3 to TRBJ1-3; TRBD1 is a possible D gene (5 bases). The V end lost 1 base, the J end lost 0 bases, and 13 bases lay between the germline ends. This CDR3 contains 17 residues. Germline CDR1 and CDR2: ENHRY and SYGVKD. Written as DNA, the CDR3 is TGTGCCATCAGTGAGTTTTGGGGGGTACGCTCTGGAAACACCATATATTTT. Its protein product is CAISEFWGVRSGNTIYF.

The genes are TRBV4-3 and TRBJ1-5; TRBD1 is a possible D gene (6 bases). The CDR3 has 17 amino acids. V gave up 0 bases and J gave up 3 bases, with 15 bases separating them. Germline loops: CDR1 LGHNA, CDR2 YSLEER. The CDR3 DNA follows: TGCGCCAGCAGCCAAGATCTGAGACAGGCCACCAATCAGCCCCAGCATTTT. It yields the protein CASSQDLRQATNQPQHF.

The chain has TRBV6-5 and TRBJ1-1, with 7 bases lining up with TRBD1. V dropped 6 bases and J dropped 4; count of bases not matched to a gene: 2. The CDR3 totals 12 residues. The germline V gene encodes CDR1 MNHEY and CDR2 SVGAGI. CDR3 in amino acids: CASSNRGTEAFF. Written as DNA, the CDR3 is TGTGCCAGCAGCAACAGGGGCACTGAAGCTTTCTTT.

This chain connects TRBV5-6 to TRBJ2-3, with TRBD1 as a possible D gene (6 bases). This CDR3 has 14 amino acids. Germline V gives CDR1 SGHDT, CDR2 YYEEEE. The V end was cut by 2 bases, the J end by 2 bases, with 9 bases between. CDR3 nucleotide sequence: TGTGCCAGCAGCTTAGGGGGACACACAGATACGCAGTATTTT. Amino acid sequence: CASSLGGHTDTQYF.

The chain's CDR3 is CASSRGLAESSGANVLTF. The CDR3 region has the DNA TGTGCCAGCAGCCGGGGACTAGCGGAAAGCTCTGGGGCCAACGTCCTGACTTTC. The J gene is TRBJ2-6, the V gene TRBV5-4; 11 nucleotides agree with TRBD2. Germline V gene data show CDR1 as SGHNT and CDR2 as YYREEE (reference sequence). V was clipped by 4 bases and J by 0 bases; unmatched bases: 6. This CDR3 comprises 18 residues. Complete variable domain (other parts from reference TRBV5-4 and TRBJ2-6): ETGVTQSPTHLIKTRGQQVTLRCSSQSGHNTVSWYQQALGQGPQFIFQYYREEENGRGNFPPRFSGLQFPNYSSELNVNALELDDSALYLCASSRGLAESSGANVLTFGAGSRLTVL.

V usage is TRBV10-2 and J usage is TRBJ2-3, with a tentative D call TRBD2 (6 bases). V was pared by 6 bases and J by 0 bases, with 13 bases between. Germline CDR1 and CDR2: WSHSY and SAAADI. The CDR3 is 15 amino acids. CDR3 loop: CASRESSVSTDTQYF. In DNA, the CDR3 is TGCGCCAGCAGGGAATCTAGCGTCAGCACAGATACGCAGTATTTT.

The chain couples TRBV4-1 to TRBJ2-5; TRBD2 matches at 14 bases. The length of the CDR3 is 20 residues. The junction had 15 bases not matched to a gene; V was cut back by 1 base and J by 5 bases. CDR1 is MGHRA, CDR2 YSYEKL, per germline. The CDR3 DNA reads TGCGCCAGCAGCCAAGGGTCGGGACGGGGACTAGCGGGAGAGGGTGAGACCCAGTACTTC. This gives the protein CASSQGSGRGLAGEGETQYF.

This sequence joins TRBV7-9 and TRBJ2-7, with a tentative D call TRBD1 (5 bases). CDR3 length: 15 residues. The ends were cut back, 0 bases at V and 3 bases at J, with 12 bases in the middle. Germline V gives CDR1 SEHNR, CDR2 FQNEAQ (reference sequence). The CDR3 bases are TGTGCCAGCAGCTTAGCGGCAGGGTCCATCTACGAGCAGTACTTC. Translated: CASSLAAGSIYEQYF.

The V call is TRBV29-1, the J call TRBJ1-4; TRBD1 matches at 7 bases. The CDR3 runs to 13 residues. V was pared by 4 bases and J by 4 bases, with 3 bases of the junction left unmatched. Germline loops: CDR1 SQVTM, CDR2 ANQGSEA. CDR3 in amino acids: CSVAGGYNEKLFF. The CDR3 nucleotides are TGCAGCGTTGCAGGGGGGTATAATGAAAAACTGTTTTTT.

This clone was detected only a few times. The rearrangement uses TRBV13 and TRBJ2-7; 12 nucleotides match TRBD2. The germline CDR1 and CDR2 sequences are PRHDT and FYEKMQ (reference sequence). The ends lost 8 bases at V and 5 bases at J; junction bases unmatched: 10. CDR3 size: 15 residues. In DNA form, the CDR3 reads TGTGCCAGCGGGGGCCGGACTAGCGGGAAAAACGAGCAGTACTTC. Translating gives CASGGRTSGKNEQYF.

The chain joins TRBV7-9 to TRBJ2-2; tentative D call: TRBD2 (5 bases). Germline CDR1 reads SEHNR; CDR2 reads FQNEAQ (reference sequence). Trimming stripped 5 bases from V and 7 bases from J, with 20 bases between. This CDR3 is built from 16 residues. CDR3 bases: TGTGCCAGCAGCCCCCTCCGCGTGGGAGTGGGCGGGGAGCTGTTTTTT. It yields the protein CASSPLRVGVGGELFF.

This sequence joins TRBV4-2 and TRBJ1-5; the D gene is possibly TRBD1 (6 bases). The germline V gene encodes CDR1 LGHNA and CDR2 YNFKEQ. There are 13 residues in the CDR3. V was shortened by 4 bases and J by 5 bases, with 9 bases between the two germline ends. CDR3 nucleotides: TGTGCCAGCAGCCCCGGGGGGCATCAGCCCCAGCATTTT. Residues: CASSPGGHQPQHF.

The chain is built from TRBV28 and TRBJ1-3, with D hard to call. Per the germline V gene, CDR1 is MDHEN and CDR2 is SYDVKM. Trimming took 0 bases from V and 6 from J, leaving 3 bases between them. The CDR3 runs 12 residues. The CDR3 DNA is TGTGCCAGCAGTTTATGGGCAAACACCATATATTTT. Its protein product is CASSLWANTIYF.

The chain employs TRBV5-6 and TRBJ1-4; 8 nucleotides match TRBD1. Germline CDR1 reads SGHDT; CDR2 reads YYEEEE. V dropped 4 bases and J dropped 6; count of bases not matched to a gene: 5. The CDR3 spans 14 residues. This CDR3 is CASSLQGADEKLFF. As DNA, the CDR3 is TGTGCCAGCAGCCTTCAGGGGGCGGATGAAAAACTGTTTTTT.